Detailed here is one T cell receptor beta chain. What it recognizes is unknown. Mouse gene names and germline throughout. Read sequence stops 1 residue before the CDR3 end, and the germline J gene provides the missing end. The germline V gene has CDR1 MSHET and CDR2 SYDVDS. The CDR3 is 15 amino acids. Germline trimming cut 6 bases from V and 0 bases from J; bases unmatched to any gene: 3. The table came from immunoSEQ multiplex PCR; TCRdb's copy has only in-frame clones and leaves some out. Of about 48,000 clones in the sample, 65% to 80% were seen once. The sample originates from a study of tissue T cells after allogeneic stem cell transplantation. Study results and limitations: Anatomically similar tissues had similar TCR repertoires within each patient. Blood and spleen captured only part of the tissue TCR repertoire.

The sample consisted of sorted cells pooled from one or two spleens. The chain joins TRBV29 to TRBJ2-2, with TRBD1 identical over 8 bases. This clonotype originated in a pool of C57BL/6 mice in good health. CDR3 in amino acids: CASSSDRANTGQLYF. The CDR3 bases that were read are TGTGCTAGCAGCTCGGACAGGGCAAACACCGGGCAGCTCTAC.